This T cell receptor (beta chain) appears in the sequencing data of a study of blood T cells in healthy people across ages. This clonotype was found a few times. Mismatch with germline at one junction end may stem from a read error. This CDR3 comprises 16 residues. CDR1 is ENHRY, CDR2 SYGVKD, per germline. PCR was performed a second time for roughly 6 to 12 cycles using a sample-barcoded 5' primer and a J-beta primer mix. MiXCR was run by TCRdb on the 5' RACE reads, yielding one entry per CDR3 protein. The sample carries more than 1,000,000 distinct CDR3 sequences, roughly a quarter recorded once. The data also belong to a second study, concerning T cells of mothers and their children.

The genes are TRBV10-3 and TRBJ1-3; possible D gene TRBD1, 5 bases. The sequence was obtained from a girl aged 2 to 9 in good health. What was sequenced was blood. For the CDR3, the DNA is TGTGCCATCAGTGACCCGATGGACAACTCTGGAAACACCATACATTTT. It yields the protein CAISDPMDNSGNTIHF.